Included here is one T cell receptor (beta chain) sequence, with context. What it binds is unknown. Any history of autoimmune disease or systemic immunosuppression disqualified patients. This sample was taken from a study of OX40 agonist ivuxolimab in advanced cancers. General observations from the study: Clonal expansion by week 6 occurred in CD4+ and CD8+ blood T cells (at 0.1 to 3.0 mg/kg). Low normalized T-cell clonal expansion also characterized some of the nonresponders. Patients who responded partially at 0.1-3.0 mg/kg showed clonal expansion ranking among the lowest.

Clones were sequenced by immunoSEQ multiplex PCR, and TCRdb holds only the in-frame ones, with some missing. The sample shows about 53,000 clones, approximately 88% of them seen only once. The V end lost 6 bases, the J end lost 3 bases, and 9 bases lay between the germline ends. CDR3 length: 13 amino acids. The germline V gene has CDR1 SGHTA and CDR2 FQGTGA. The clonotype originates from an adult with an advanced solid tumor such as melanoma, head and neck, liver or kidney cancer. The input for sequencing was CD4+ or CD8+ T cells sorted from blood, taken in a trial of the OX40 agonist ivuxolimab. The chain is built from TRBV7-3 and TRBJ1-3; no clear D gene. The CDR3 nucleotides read TGTGCCAGCAGGGAGACCGGTGGAAACACCATATATTTT. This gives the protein CASRETGGNTIYF.